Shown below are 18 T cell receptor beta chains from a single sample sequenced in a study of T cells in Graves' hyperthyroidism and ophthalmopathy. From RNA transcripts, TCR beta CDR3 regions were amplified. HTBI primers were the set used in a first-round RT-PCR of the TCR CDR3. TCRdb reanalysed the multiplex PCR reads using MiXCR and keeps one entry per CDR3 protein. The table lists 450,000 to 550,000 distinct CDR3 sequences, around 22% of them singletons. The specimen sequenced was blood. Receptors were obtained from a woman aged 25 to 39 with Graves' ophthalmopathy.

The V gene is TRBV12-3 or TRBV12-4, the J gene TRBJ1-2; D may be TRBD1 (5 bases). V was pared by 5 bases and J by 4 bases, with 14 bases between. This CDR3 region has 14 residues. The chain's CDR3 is CASSRAGTVYGYTF. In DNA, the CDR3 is TGTGCCAGCAGTCGAGCCGGGACGGTCTATGGCTACACCTTC.

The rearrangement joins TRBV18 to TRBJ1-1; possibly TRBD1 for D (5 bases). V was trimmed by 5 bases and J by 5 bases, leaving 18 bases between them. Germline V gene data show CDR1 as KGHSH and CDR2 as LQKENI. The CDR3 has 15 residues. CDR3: CASSAAGTLLTEAFF. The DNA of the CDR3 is TGTGCCAGCTCAGCTGCCGGGACTTTATTAACTGAAGCTTTCTTT.

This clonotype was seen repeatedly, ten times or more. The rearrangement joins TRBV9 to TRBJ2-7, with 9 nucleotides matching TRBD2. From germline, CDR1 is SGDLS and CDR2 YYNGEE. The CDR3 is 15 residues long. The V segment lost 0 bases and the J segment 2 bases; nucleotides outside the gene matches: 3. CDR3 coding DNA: TGTGCCAGCAGCGTAGGTGCTAGCGGGGCCTACGAGCAGTACTTC. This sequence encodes CASSVGASGAYEQYF.

This chain's CDR3 is CASSGHRGFLSGELFF. Here the CDR3 DNA reads TGTGCCAGCAGCGGACACAGGGGGTTTCTTTCCGGGGAGCTGTTTTTT. V gene TRBV11-1 combines with J gene TRBJ2-2, with 8 bases aligning to TRBD1. The germline V gene encodes CDR1 SGHAT and CDR2 FQDESV (reference sequence). Trimming removed 5 bases from V and 6 bases from J; junction bases left unmatched: 11. The CDR3 is 16 amino acids.

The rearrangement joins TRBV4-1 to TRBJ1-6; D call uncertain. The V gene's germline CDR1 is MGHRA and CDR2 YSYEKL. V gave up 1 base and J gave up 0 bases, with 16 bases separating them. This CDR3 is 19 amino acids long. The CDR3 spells CASSQGVTQSFSYNSPLHF. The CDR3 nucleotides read TGCGCCAGCAGCCAAGGGGTGACACAATCGTTCTCCTATAATTCACCCCTCCACTTT.

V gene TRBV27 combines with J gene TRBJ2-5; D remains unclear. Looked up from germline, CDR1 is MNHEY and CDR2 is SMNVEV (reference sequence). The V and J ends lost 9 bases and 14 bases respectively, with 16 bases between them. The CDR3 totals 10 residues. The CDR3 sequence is CARTRSFSYF. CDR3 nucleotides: TGTGCCAGGACAAGAAGTTTTAGTTACTTC.

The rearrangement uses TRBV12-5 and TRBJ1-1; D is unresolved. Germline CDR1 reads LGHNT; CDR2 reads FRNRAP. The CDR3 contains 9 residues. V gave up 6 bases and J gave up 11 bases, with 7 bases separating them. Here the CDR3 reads CASGSSAFF. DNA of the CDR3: TGTGCTAGTGGCTCGAGCGCTTTCTTT.

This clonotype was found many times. The CDR3: CASRIAMAGNTEAFF. The DNA for the CDR3 is TGTGCCAGCAGAATAGCGATGGCAGGGAACACTGAAGCTTTCTTT. The chain combines TRBV27 with TRBJ1-1; D unclear. There are 15 residues in the CDR3. V was clipped by 6 bases and J by 1 base, with 15 bases between them. Germline V gene sequence: CDR1 MNHEY, CDR2 SMNVEV (reference sequence).

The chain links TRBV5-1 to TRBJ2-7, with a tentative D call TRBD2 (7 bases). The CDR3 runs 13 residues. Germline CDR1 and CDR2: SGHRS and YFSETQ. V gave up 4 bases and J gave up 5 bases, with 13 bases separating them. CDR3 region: CASSPRGGHEQYF. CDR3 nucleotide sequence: TGCGCCAGCAGCCCAAGGGGGGGCCACGAGCAGTACTTC. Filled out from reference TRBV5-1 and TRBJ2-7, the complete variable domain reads KAGVTQTPRYLIKTRGQQVTLSCSPISGHRSVSWYQQTPGQGLQFLFEYFSETQRNKGNFPGRFSGRQFSNSRSEMNVSTLELGDSALYLCASSPRGGHEQYFGPGTRLTVT.

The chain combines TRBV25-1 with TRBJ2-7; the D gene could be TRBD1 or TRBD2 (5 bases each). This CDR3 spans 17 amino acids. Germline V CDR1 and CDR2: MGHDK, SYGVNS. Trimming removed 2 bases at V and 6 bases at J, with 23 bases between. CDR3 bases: TGTGCCAGCAGTGAAAGAGCCGGGACCTCTTATGGGTCCGAGCAGTACTTC. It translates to CASSERAGTSYGSEQYF.

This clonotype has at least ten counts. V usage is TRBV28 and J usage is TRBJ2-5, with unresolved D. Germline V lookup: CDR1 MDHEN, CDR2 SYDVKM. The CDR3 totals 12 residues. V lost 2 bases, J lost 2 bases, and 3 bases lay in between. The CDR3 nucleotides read TGTGCCAGCAGTTTAAGGCAAGAGACCCAGTACTTC. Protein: CASSLRQETQYF.

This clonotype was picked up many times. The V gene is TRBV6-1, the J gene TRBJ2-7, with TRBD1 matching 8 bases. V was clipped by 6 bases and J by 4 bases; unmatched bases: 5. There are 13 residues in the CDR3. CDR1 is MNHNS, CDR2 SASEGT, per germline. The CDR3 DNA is TGTGCCAGCAGCAGGGGGCTAATGTACGAGCAGTACTTC. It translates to CASSRGLMYEQYF.

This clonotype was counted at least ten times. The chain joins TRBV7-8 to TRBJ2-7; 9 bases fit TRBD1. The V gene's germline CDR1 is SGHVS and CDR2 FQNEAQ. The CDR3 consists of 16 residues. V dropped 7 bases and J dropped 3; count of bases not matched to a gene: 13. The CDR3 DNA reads TGTGCCAGCAACAACCCCGGGACAGGGATAAGCTACGAGCAGTACTTC. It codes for CASNNPGTGISYEQYF.

The CDR3 sequence is CATDPGQGFRTEAFF. CDR3 nucleotides: TGTGCCACGGATCCGGGACAGGGGTTTAGGACTGAAGCTTTCTTT. The chain combines TRBV19 with TRBJ1-1; 10 bases are shared with TRBD1. The CDR3 runs to 15 residues. Germline V gene sequence: CDR1 LNHDA, CDR2 SQIVND (reference sequence). J gave up 5 bases and V 10 bases, and 13 bases lay outside the gene matches.

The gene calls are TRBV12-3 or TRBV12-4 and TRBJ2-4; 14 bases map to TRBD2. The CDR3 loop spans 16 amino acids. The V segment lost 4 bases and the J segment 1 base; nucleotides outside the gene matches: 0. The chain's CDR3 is CASSWTSGRAKNIQYF. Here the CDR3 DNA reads TGTGCCAGCAGTTGGACTAGCGGGAGGGCCAAAAACATTCAGTACTTC.

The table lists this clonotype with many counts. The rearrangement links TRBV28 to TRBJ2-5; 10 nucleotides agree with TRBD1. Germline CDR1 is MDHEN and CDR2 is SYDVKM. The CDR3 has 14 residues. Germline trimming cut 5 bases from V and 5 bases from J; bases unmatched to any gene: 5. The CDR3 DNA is TGTGCCAGCAGTCATCGACAGGGGGCGGAGACCCAGTACTTC. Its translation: CASSHRQGAETQYF.

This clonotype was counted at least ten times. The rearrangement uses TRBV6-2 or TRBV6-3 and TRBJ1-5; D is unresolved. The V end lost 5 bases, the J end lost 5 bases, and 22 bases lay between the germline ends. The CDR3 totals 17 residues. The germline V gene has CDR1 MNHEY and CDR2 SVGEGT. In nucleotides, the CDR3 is TGTGCCAGCAGTCCCTTCCCTTCGGGCAGGACGGATCAGCCCCAGCATTTT. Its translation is CASSPFPSGRTDQPQHF.

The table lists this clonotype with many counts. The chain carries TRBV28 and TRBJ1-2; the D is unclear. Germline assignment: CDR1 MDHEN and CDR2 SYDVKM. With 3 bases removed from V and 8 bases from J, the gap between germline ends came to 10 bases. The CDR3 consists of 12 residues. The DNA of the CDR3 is TGTGCCAGCAGTTTGGAGTACAGCGGCTACACCTTC. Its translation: CASSLEYSGYTF.